Given below is one T cell receptor beta chain in context. This specimen belongs to a study of blood T cell repertoires in COVID-19. Across the whole study: Acute and convalescent COVID-19 specimens originated in the United States, Italy and Spain. The cDNA or gDNA used as material had been derived from T cells, B-cell-depleted T cells, or PBMCs.

Sequencing was performed with immunoSEQ multiplex PCR; in TCRdb, only in-frame clones are kept and a portion is missing. The sample consists of about 220,000 clones, just over 85% of them appearing once. This CDR3 comprises 13 residues. After removal of 5 bases from V and 7 bases from J, the junction contained 4 bases not matched to a gene. The germline gives CDR1 MNHEY, CDR2 SVGEGT. The chain combines TRBV6-2 or TRBV6-3 with TRBJ2-2; 7 bases are shared with TRBD1. The receptor's source is a man aged 25 to 45 who had recovered from COVID-19. Sequenced material: peripheral blood. CDR3 sequence (DNA): TGTGCCAGCAGTGCACAGGGGATCGGGGAGCTGTTTTTT. This encodes CASSAQGIGELFF.